Detailed here is one TCR beta chain. This clone was recorded once. Its antigen target is currently unknown. No base quality values were provided; no much bigger clone lies one nucleotide off. The High Capacity cDNA Reverse Transcription Kit was used to reverse transcribe all of the isolated RNA, meaning that expressed TCRB transcripts were what got sequenced. Naive, central memory and regulatory T cell samples underwent deep immunoSEQ sequencing, averaging approximately 3.3 million total reads per sample. Sorted cells were lysed in RLT buffer and RNA was extracted with DNase-treated RNeasy Micro or Mini kits, depending on cell number. To prevent cross-contamination, each cell subset was processed individually, whereas patient and healthy donor samples were processed jointly. The immunoSEQ multiplex PCR was used to amplify TCRB sequences from cDNA, generating 87-bp fragments that spanned the CDR3 region. Sequencing of the amplicons was performed on the Illumina HiSeq platform. The paper's processing steps were these. Synthetic template baselines were used to correct PCR bias computationally, reads within Hamming distance 2 were collapsed, and singletons that could not be merged were discarded. By aligning reads against IMGT, V, D and J genes, CDR3 length, and insertions or deletions at six rearrangement sites were assigned. Within each subset, clonotype counts were normalized to the number of sorted cells before true diversity and Gini coefficients were calculated with the tcR R package. Repertoire sharing was quantified using the overlap coefficient calculated on TCRB nucleotide sequences. Out-of-frame TCRB sequences from naive cells were analyzed as a proxy for the pre-selection repertoire. The immuneACCESS repertoire file appears here via TCRdb, limited to in-frame rearrangements. These files lack a portion of the clones; in checked studies, under half of the deficit traces to unresolved V genes, and the cause of the others is not known. V and J calls and clone size are those listed in that table; D and trimming were worked out from the DNA. The sample table shows under 500,000 clones, and 30% are seen once. The biggest ten clones account for around 0.065% of the sample.

V is shortened by 0 bases, J by 8 bases, and the region joining them spans 13 bases. CDR1 and CDR2 were assigned from the germline V gene (reference sequence) as GTSNPN and SVGIG. From the cysteine up to the phenylalanine, the CDR3 has a length of 13 residues. The only DNA kept is the CDR3, 39 bases in frame from the first base. The data originate from a study of beta chain features in type 1 diabetes (dated by TCRdb to 2016 to 2019). Study-wide context: Patients and healthy donors did not differ in mean age, gender distribution, total cell number or subset yield. Across all samples, around 99 million sorted cells were examined, and cell number per subset correlated strongly with RNA yield. The study compared the TCRB repertoires of sorted circulating CD4+ T cell subsets in recently diagnosed type 1 diabetes patients with those in matched healthy donors. Regulatory and stem cell-like memory subsets were isolated from only 8 patients and about eight healthy donors, whereas naive and central memory subsets came from all 30 or so donors.

Each donor gave one peripheral blood draw, averaging approximately 120 mL, which was collected into heparinised tubes. A BD FACSAria II and a panel including CD45RO, CCR7, CD25, CD127, CD95 and CD27 were used to sort naive, central memory, regulatory and stem cell-like memory CD4+ T cells. All sorted populations exceeded 95% purity. PBMCs were isolated immediately by Lymphoprep density gradient centrifugation and stained directly without culture. So that batch effects would be minimized, each experiment stained and sorted samples in pairs, pairing one healthy donor with one patient. Overall results and qualifications from the work: Only small numbers of individuals were included in the HLA sub-analyses, which left unresolved whether HLA type had any influence on TCRB rearrangement. Shorter templates might have been favored by PCR, but patient and control samples were amplified and corrected together, so both groups would have been affected equally by any skew. Fewer insertions and more nucleotide deletions at VDJ recombination sites were observed in patients with type 1 diabetes, implying thymic rearrangement abnormalities. In all four CD4+ subsets, TCRB CDR3 length was moderately but significantly shorter in type 1 diabetes patients. Naive, central memory and regulatory TCRB repertoires appeared to be more alike among patients than among healthy donors. Because cDNA was sequenced instead of genomic DNA, activated cells with high expression could be over-represented, although the groups did not differ in activation or CD3 levels.

This sequence was found in a man between 18 and 29 years old in good health. This chain joins TRBV30 to TRBJ1-2; the D gene cannot be named for sure. Sequencing input: naive CD4+ T cells from blood. The cell subset or site label for this specimen denotes: true naive CD4+ T cells. The DNA reads as follows: TGTGCCTGGAGTGTTTCCCCCGCCCGGGGCTACACCTTC. It encodes CAWSVSPARGYTF.